Given below is one T cell receptor (beta chain) in context. The data were produced by immunoSEQ multiplex PCR, yet TCRdb's version contains in-frame clones alone and is incomplete. This repertoire shows some 630,000 clones, around 72% found once; its top ten account for about 1.8%. The CDR3 consists of 18 residues. The germline CDR1 and CDR2 sequences are SGHVS and FNYEAQ. Trimming took 5 bases from V and 3 from J, leaving 26 bases between them. The sample originates from a study of shared clonotypes between healthy human individuals. This chain uses TRBV7-6 with TRBJ2-7; maybe TRBD1 (6 bases). Sample: memory CD4+ T cells sorted from blood. The subset was: CD45RA-negative fraction. The sequence derives from a woman aged 25 to 45 in good health. CDR3 in amino acids: CASSEGPRLKTGSYEQYF. CDR3 coding DNA: TGTGCCAGCAGCGAGGGCCCCCGCTTGAAGACAGGCAGCTACGAGCAGTACTTC.